Listed below are T cell receptor beta chains from one sample, sequenced in a study of blood T cell repertoires in COVID-19. This table comes from immunoSEQ multiplex PCR, and its TCRdb copy is limited to in-frame clones, with some not included. The sample includes about 130,000 clones, about 87% of them seen just once. The sequenced material came from peripheral blood. The source is a man over 45 with active COVID-19. Each CDR3 is given with its conserved first and last residue. The order of the fields is D gene, clone size, V gene, J gene, CDR3 protein, CDR3 DNA. The D gene is left open where the match is weak. Some rows have no size entry. The others give once, few or many, or a class for an expanded clone.

>-|-|TRBV3-1/TRBV3-2|TRBJ2-5
CASSQHRQRAGETQYF
TGTGCCAGCAGCCAACATCGCCAGCGGGCGGGAGAGACCCAGTACTTC
>-|-|TRBV7-6|TRBJ2-1
CASSADSISYNEQFF
TGTGCCAGCAGCGCTGACTCAATTTCCTACAATGAGCAGTTCTTC
>TRBD2|many|TRBV9|TRBJ2-1
CASSFRESGRGGLYNEQFF
TGTGCCAGCAGCTTCCGTGAAAGCGGGCGGGGGGGCCTATACAATGAGCAGTTCTTC
>-|-|TRBV18|TRBJ2-3
CASSPNWREGTDTQYF
TGTGCCAGCTCACCAAATTGGCGTGAGGGAACAGATACGCAGTATTTT
>-|-|TRBV5-1|TRBJ1-1
CASSLAPEHMNTEAFF
TGCGCCAGCAGCTTGGCCCCAGAACACATGAACACTGAAGCTTTCTTT
>TRBD1|-|TRBV7-6|TRBJ2-7
CASSSQQGAYEQYF
TGTGCCAGCAGCTCTCAACAGGGGGCCTACGAGCAGTACTTC
>TRBD1|-|TRBV19|TRBJ1-4
CASSKPQGAVEKLFF
TGTGCCAGTAGTAAGCCCCAGGGGGCAGTCGAAAAACTGTTTTTT
>-|-|TRBV27|TRBJ2-5
CASSRVLGETQYF
TGTGCCAGCAGTCGTGTACTTGGAGAGACCCAGTACTTC
>TRBD1|-|TRBV6-5|TRBJ2-7
CASSRRQGANEQYF
TGTGCCAGCAGCCGCCGACAGGGGGCGAACGAGCAGTACTTC
>-|-|TRBV4-1|TRBJ2-7
CASSQTTGLGSYEQYF
TGCGCCAGCAGCCAAACGACTGGCCTAGGCTCCTACGAGCAGTACTTC
>-|-|TRBV4-1|TRBJ1-1
CASSPPGSTEAFF
TGCGCCAGCAGCCCCCCGGGGAGCACTGAAGCTTTCTTT
>TRBD2|-|TRBV5-1|TRBJ2-7
CASSTTRGGPWGDF
TGCGCCAGCAGCACGACTCGCGGGGGGCCCTGGGGGGACTTC
>TRBD1|-|TRBV7-6|TRBJ2-5
CASSYRTGNRETQYF
TGTGCCAGCAGCTACCGGACAGGGAATCGGGAGACCCAGTACTTC
>-|few|TRBV29-1|TRBJ2-7
CSATGSSYEQYF
TGCAGCGCTACAGGGAGCTCCTACGAGCAGTACTTC
>-|-|TRBV30|TRBJ2-7
CAWSVYYEQYF
TGTGCCTGGAGTGTCTACTACGAGCAGTACTTC
>-|few|TRBV19|TRBJ1-6
CATHPVAAKGSPLHF
TGTGCCACCCATCCGGTGGCAGCCAAGGGGTCACCCCTCCACTTT
>-|-|TRBV7-9|TRBJ1-2
CASSLSGKGGGYTF
TGTGCCAGCAGCTTATCGGGCAAAGGAGGGGGCTACACCTTC
>TRBD1|-|TRBV19|TRBJ1-5
CASSYVVGRRGNQPQHF
TGTGCCAGTAGTTATGTGGTGGGACGCAGGGGGAATCAGCCCCAGCATTTT
>TRBD1|-|TRBV9|TRBJ1-1
CASSVGQGAMSAEAFF
TGTGCCAGCAGCGTTGGGCAGGGGGCGATGTCTGCCGAAGCTTTCTTT
>-|-|TRBV2|TRBJ2-3
CASSVQGGITDTQYF
TGTGCCAGCTCCGTGCAAGGGGGTATCACAGATACGCAGTATTTT
>TRBD2|-|TRBV7-2|TRBJ2-3
CASGFSSGVGDTQYF
TGTGCCAGCGGATTTTCGAGCGGGGTGGGAGATACGCAGTATTTT
>-|-|TRBV12-5|TRBJ2-3
CASGSSDTQYF
TGTGCTAGTGGTTCGTCGGATACGCAGTATTTT
>TRBD2|-|TRBV7-2|TRBJ2-5
CASSLTAGAKAETQYF
TGTGCCAGCAGCCTAACAGCGGGGGCCAAGGCGGAGACCCAGTACTTC
>-|-|TRBV30|TRBJ1-5
CAWSFENNQPQHF
TGTGCCTGGAGTTTTGAGAACAATCAGCCCCAGCATTTT
>-|once|TRBV19|TRBJ1-1
CASIRVGRGNTEAFF
TGTGCCAGTATAAGAGTCGGCAGGGGGAACACTGAAGCTTTCTTT
>-|-|TRBV10-3|TRBJ2-2
CAISGGTLNTGELFF
TGTGCCATCAGTGGAGGGACACTGAACACCGGGGAGCTGTTTTTT
>-|once|TRBV5-4|TRBJ2-5
CASSRQAGGQETQYF
TGTGCCAGCAGCCGACAGGCTGGTGGCCAAGAGACCCAGTACTTC
>TRBD1|-|TRBV7-2|TRBJ1-5
CASSAAGGRNQPQHF
TGTGCCAGCAGCGCCGCAGGGGGGCGCAATCAGCCCCAGCATTTT
>-|-|TRBV12-5|TRBJ1-2
CASGLYRTATTYGYTF
TGTGCTAGTGGTTTATACAGGACGGCCACGACCTATGGCTACACCTTC
>-|-|TRBV29-1|TRBJ1-2
CSVWTQLANGYTF
TGCAGCGTTTGGACACAACTTGCAAATGGCTACACCTTC
>-|-|TRBV6-1|TRBJ1-4
CASSESGPRGGLFF
TGTGCCAGCAGTGAAAGTGGTCCGCGGGGCGGGCTGTTTTTT